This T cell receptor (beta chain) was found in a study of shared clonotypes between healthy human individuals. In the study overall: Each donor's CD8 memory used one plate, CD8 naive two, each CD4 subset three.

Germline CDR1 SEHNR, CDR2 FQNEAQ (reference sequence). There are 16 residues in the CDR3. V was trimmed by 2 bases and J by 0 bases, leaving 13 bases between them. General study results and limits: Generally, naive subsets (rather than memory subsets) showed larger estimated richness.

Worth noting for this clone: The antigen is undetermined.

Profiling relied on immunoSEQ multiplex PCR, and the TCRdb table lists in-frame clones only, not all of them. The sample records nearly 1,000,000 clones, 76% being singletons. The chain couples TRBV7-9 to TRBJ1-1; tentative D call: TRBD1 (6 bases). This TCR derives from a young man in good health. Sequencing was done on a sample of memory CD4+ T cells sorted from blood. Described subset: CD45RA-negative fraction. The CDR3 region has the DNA TGTGCCAGCAGCTTATTCCGGGGGGCCATGAACACTGAAGCTTTCTTT. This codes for CASSLFRGAMNTEAFF.